The 9 T cell receptor beta chains reported below all come from one sample, sequenced in a study of human T cells and chemical hapten exposure. Time point reported: pre-sensitization, week 0. Specified treatment: therapeutic diphenylcyclopropenone sensitization with weekly scalp DPC. Via MiXCR, TCRdb re-called the RACE reads, giving one row per CDR3 protein. The sample includes about 68,000 distinct CDR3 sequences, roughly 9.7% of them seen just once. The sample here was whole blood, taken in connection with sensitization to the hapten diphenylcyclopropenone (DPC). The origin of the receptors is a woman in her forties or fifties with alopecia areata. Some clones in this sample may be carry-over from other donors' samples.

This clonotype was seen a few times. The chain recombines TRBV2 with TRBJ1-5; D is uncertain. The germline CDR1 and CDR2 sequences are SNHLY and FYNNEI. This CDR3 comprises 14 residues. Trimming removed 7 bases at V and 2 bases at J, with 12 bases between. Here the CDR3 DNA reads TGTGCCAGCACCTCGATGATGGGCAATCAGCCCCAGCATTTT. This encodes CASTSMMGNQPQHF. The entire variable domain, with the rest obtained from reference TRBV2 and TRBJ1-5, is as follows: EPEVTQTPSHQVTQMGQEVILRCVPISNHLYFYWYRQILGQKVEFLVSFYNNEISEKSEIFDDQFSVERPDGSNFTLKIRSTKLEDSAMYFCASTSMMGNQPQHFGDGTRLSIL.

This clonotype was seen a handful of times. This chain uses TRBV6-5 with TRBJ2-7; the match to TRBD2 covers 9 bases. The V and J ends lost 8 bases and 0 bases, in that order; junction bases with no gene match: 8. CDR1 and CDR2 (germline): MNHEY, SVGAGI. The CDR3 extends over 15 amino acids. The CDR3 here is CASLGGSGGSYEQYF. The CDR3 coding sequence is TGTGCCAGCCTTGGGGGTAGCGGGGGCTCCTACGAGCAGTACTTC.

This clonotype was seen a few times. The genes are TRBV12-5 and TRBJ1-6, with D hard to call. CDR3 length: 11 residues. Germline V lookup: CDR1 LGHNT, CDR2 FRNRAP. Trimming left V 3 bases short and J 10 bases short, with 4 bases between. CDR3 sequence: CASGFESPLHF. CDR3 nucleotide sequence: TGTGCTAGTGGTTTTGAGTCACCCCTCCACTTT.

This clonotype was recorded many times. This chain links TRBV28 with TRBJ2-5, with D tentatively TRBD1 (6 bases). The CDR3 totals 13 residues. Germline CDR1 and CDR2: MDHEN and SYDVKM. V lost 6 bases to trimming and J lost 4 bases, with 12 bases between them. CDR3 in DNA: TGTGCCAGCAGAGACAGGTTTGGAGAGACCCAGTACTTC. As protein: CASRDRFGETQYF.

Concerning this clonotype: It may be a read error: a sequence one base away is much more abundant. The chain has TRBV20-1 and TRBJ1-3, with 7 bases fitting TRBD1. Per germline, CDR1 DFQATT and CDR2 SNEGSKA (reference sequence). The CDR3 contains 14 residues. CDR3 sequence (DNA): TGCGGTGCTGGACAGGTCGGCTCTGGAAACACCATATATTTT. Amino acid sequence: CGAGQVGSGNTIYF.

The genes are TRBV5-4 and TRBJ2-3, with 7 bases fitting TRBD2. With 2 bases clipped from V and 6 bases from J, the junction kept 15 bases outside the gene matches. The CDR3 has 17 amino acids. Germline assignment: CDR1 SGHNT and CDR2 YYREEE (reference sequence). The CDR3 DNA follows: TGTGCCAGCAGCTTCCCCCGCGGGAGTGGATATGTCGATACGCAGTATTTT. Its protein is CASSFPRGSGYVDTQYF.

This clonotype was counted many times. The J gene is TRBJ2-5, the V gene TRBV7-7, with D possibly being TRBD2 (6 bases). The germline gives CDR1 SSHAT, CDR2 FNYEAQ (reference sequence). The V end was cut by 3 bases, the J end by 3 bases, with 11 bases between. This CDR3 comprises 14 residues. CDR3 residues: CASSFGGGEETQYF. CDR3 in DNA: TGTGCCAGCAGCTTCGGAGGCGGGGAAGAGACCCAGTACTTC.

This clonotype appeared many times. The chain has TRBV30 and TRBJ2-2, with TRBD2 matching 12 bases. Germline values: CDR1 GTSNPN, CDR2 SVGIG (reference sequence). Trimming at V came to 5 bases and at J to 7 bases, leaving 11 bases not matched to a gene. This CDR3 has 16 amino acids. The CDR3 spells CAWVGLAGGYDGELFF. The CDR3 region has the DNA TGTGCCTGGGTCGGGCTAGCGGGAGGGTATGACGGGGAGCTGTTTTTT.

The chain has TRBV6-2 or TRBV6-3 and TRBJ2-5; TRBD1 is a possible D gene (6 bases). V shed 4 bases and J shed 0 bases, with 6 bases lying between them. The CDR3 is 13 amino acids. From germline, CDR1 is MNHEY and CDR2 SVGEGT. CDR3 bases: TGTGCCAGCAGTTGGACAGACCAAGAGACCCAGTACTTC. It specifies CASSWTDQETQYF.